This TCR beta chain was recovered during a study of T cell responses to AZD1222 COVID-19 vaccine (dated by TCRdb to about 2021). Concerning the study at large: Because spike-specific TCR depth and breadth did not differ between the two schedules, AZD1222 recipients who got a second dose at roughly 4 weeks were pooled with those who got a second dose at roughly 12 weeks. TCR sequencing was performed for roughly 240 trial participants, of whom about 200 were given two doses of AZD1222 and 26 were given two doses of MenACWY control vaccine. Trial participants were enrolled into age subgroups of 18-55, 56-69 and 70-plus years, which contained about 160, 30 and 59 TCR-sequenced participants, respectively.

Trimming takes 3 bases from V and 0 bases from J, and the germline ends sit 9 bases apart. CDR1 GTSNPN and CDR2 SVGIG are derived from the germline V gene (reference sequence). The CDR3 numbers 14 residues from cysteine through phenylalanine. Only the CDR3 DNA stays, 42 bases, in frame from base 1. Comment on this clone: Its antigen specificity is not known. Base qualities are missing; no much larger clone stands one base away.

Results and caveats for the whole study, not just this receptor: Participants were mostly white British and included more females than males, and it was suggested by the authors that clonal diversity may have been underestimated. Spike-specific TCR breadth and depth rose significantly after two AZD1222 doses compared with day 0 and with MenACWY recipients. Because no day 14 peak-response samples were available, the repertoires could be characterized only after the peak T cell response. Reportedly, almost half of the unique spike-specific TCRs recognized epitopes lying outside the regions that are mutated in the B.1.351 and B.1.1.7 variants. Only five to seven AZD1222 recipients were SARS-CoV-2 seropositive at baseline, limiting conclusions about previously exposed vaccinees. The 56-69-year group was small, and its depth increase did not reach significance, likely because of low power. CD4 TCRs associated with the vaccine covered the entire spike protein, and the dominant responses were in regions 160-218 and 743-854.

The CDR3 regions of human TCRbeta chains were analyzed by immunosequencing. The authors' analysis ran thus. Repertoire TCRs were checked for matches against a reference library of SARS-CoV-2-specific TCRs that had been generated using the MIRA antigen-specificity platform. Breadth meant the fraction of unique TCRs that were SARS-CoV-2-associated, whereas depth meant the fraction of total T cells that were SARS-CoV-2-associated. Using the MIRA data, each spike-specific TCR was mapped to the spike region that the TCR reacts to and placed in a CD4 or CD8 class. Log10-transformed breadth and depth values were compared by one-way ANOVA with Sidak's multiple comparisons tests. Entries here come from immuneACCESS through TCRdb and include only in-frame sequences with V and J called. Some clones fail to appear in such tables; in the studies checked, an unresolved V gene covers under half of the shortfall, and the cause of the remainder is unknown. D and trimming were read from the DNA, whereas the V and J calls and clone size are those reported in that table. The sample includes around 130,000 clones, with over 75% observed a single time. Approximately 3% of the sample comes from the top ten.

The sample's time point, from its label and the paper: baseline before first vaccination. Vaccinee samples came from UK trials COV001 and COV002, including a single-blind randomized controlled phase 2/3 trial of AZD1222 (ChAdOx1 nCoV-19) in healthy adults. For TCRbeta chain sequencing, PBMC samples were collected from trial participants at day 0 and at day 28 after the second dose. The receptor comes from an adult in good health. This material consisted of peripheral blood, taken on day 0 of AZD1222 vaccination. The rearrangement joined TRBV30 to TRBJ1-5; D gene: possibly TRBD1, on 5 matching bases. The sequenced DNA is TGTGCCTGGAGCGGGACTATTAGCAATCAGCCCCAGCATTTT. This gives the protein CAWSGTISNQPQHF. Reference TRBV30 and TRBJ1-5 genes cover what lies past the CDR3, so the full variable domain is SQTIHQWPATLVQPVGSPLSLECTVEGTSNPNLYWYRQAAGRGLQLLFYSVGIGQISSEVPQNLSASRPQDRQFILSSKKLLLSDSGFYLCAWSGTISNQPQHFGDGTRLSIL.